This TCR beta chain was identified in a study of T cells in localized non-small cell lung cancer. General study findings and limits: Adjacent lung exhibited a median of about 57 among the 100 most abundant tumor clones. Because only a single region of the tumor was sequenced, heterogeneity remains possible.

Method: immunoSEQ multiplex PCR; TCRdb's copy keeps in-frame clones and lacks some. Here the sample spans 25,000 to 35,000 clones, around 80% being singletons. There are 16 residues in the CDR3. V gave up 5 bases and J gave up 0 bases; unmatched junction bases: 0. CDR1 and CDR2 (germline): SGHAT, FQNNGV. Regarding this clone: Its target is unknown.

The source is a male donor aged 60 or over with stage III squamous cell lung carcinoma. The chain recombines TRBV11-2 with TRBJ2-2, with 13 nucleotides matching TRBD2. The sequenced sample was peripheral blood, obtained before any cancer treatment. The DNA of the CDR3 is TGTGCCAGCAGCGGGACTAGCGGGACGAACACCGGGGAGCTGTTTTTT. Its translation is CASSGTSGTNTGELFF.